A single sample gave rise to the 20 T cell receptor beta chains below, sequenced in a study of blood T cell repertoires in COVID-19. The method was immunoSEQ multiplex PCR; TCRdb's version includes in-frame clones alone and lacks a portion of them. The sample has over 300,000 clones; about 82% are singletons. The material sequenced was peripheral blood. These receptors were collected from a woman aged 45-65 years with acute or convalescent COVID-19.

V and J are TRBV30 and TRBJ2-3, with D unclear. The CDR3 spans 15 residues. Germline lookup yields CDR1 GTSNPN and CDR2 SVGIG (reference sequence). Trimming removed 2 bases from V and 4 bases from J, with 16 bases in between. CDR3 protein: CAWSYLGVEADTQYF. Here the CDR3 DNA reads TGTGCCTGGAGTTATTTGGGTGTAGAGGCAGATACGCAGTATTTT.

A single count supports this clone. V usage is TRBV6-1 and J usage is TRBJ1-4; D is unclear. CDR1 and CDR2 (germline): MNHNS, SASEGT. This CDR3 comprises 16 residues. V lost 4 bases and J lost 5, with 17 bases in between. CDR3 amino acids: CASSANSRYLNEKLFF. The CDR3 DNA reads TGTGCCAGCAGTGCCAATTCCAGGTATCTGAATGAAAAACTGTTTTTT.

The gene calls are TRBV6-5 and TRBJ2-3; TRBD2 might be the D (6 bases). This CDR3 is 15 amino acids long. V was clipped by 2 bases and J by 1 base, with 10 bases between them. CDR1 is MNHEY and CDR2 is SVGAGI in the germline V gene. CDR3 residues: CASSYVASGTDTQYF. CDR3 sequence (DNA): TGTGCCAGCAGTTACGTTGCTAGCGGCACAGATACGCAGTATTTT.

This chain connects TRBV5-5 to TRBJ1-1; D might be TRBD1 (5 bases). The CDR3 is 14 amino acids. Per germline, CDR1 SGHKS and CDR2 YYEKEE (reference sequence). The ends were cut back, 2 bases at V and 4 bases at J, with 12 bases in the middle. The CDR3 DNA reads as TGTGCCAGCAGCTTCGTGAGTCAGGGCACTGAAGCTTTCTTT. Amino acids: CASSFVSQGTEAFF. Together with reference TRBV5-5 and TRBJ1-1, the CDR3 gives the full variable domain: DAGVTQSPTHLIKTRGQQVTLRCSPISGHKSVSWYQQVLGQGPQFIFQYYEKEERGRGNFPDRFSARQFPNYSSELNVNALLLGDSALYLCASSFVSQGTEAFFGQGTRLTVV.

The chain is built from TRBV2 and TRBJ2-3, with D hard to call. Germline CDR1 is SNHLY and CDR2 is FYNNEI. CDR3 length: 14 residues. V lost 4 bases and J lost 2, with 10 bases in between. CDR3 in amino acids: CASSVNRNTDTQYF. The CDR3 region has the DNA TGTGCCAGCAGTGTGAACAGAAACACAGATACGCAGTATTTT.

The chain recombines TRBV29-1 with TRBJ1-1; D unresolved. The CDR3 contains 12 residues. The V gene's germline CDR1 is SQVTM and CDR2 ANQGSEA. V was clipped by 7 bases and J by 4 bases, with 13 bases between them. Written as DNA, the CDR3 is TGCAGCGCTGGAGGCGAGGCCACTGAAGCTTTCTTT. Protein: CSAGGEATEAFF.

The CDR3 sequence is CAISSDRAGYTF. In nucleotides, the CDR3 is TGTGCCATCAGCTCTGACAGGGCTGGCTACACCTTC. The V call is TRBV10-3, the J call TRBJ1-2; TRBD1 matches 7 bases. The V gene end was trimmed by 6 bases and the J gene end by 7 bases; junction bases not matched to a gene: 5. The CDR3 loop spans 12 amino acids. Germline CDR1 and CDR2: ENHRY and SYGVKD.

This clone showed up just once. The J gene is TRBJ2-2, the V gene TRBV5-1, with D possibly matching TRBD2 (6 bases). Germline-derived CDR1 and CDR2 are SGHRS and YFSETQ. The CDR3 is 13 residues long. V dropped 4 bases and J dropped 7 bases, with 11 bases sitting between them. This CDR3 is CASSGTAGGELFF. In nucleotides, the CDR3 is TGCGCCAGCAGCGGAACAGCGGGCGGGGAGCTGTTTTTT.

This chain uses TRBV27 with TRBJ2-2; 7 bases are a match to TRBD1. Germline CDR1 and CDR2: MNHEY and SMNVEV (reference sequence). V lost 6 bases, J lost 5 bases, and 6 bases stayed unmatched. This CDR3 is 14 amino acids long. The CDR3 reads CASSLNRGTGELFF. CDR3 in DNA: TGTGCCAGCAGCCTAAACAGGGGAACCGGGGAGCTGTTTTTT.

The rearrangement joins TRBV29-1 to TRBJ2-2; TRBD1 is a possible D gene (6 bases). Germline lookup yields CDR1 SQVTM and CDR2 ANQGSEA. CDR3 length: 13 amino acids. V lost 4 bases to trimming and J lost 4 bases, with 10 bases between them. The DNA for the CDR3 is TGCAGCGTTGTCCAGGGGTCCACCGGGGAGCTGTTTTTT. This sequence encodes CSVVQGSTGELFF.

In DNA, the CDR3 is TGTGCCAGCTCACCACCGGGGGGAGGATCCTACGAGCAGTACTTC. It encodes CASSPPGGGSYEQYF. V is TRBV18 and J is TRBJ2-7, with TRBD2 as a possible D gene (6 bases). The CDR3 loop spans 15 amino acids. CDR1 KGHSH and CDR2 LQKENI come from the germline V gene. V was cut by 0 bases and J by 1 base, with 10 bases left in between.

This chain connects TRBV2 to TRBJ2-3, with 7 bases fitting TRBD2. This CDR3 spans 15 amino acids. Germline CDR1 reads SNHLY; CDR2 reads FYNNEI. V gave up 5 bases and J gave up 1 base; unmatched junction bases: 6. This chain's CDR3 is CASSTRDYRTDTQYF. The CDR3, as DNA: TGTGCCAGCAGTACCCGGGACTATCGCACAGATACGCAGTATTTT.

The CDR3 coding sequence is TGTGCCAGCAGTCCCGTGGGGACTAGCGGCGGTACAGATACGCAGTATTTT. The encoded protein is CASSPVGTSGGTDTQYF. V gene TRBV28 combines with J gene TRBJ2-3; TRBD2 matches at 11 bases. Germline loops: CDR1 MDHEN, CDR2 SYDVKM. The CDR3 extends over 17 amino acids. V lost 5 bases and J lost 3; bases outside the gene matches: 10.

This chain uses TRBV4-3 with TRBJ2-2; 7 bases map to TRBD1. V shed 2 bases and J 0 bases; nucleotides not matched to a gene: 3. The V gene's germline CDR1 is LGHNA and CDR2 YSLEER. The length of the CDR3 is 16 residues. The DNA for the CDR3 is TGCGCCAGCAGCCAATACACAGGGGCGAACACCGGGGAGCTGTTTTTT. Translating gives CASSQYTGANTGELFF.

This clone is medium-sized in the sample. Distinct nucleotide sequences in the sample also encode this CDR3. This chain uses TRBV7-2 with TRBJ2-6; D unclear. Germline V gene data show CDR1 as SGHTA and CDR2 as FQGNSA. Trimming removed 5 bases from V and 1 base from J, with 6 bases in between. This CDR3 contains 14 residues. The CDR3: CASSPNSGANVLTF. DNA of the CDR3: TGTGCCAGCAGCCCTAATTCTGGGGCCAACGTCCTGACTTTC. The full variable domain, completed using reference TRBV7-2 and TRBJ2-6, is GAGVSQSPSNKVTEKGKDVELRCDPISGHTALYWYRQSLGQGLEFLIYFQGNSAPDKSGLPSDRFSAERTGGSVSTLTIQRTQQEDSAVYLCASSPNSGANVLTFGAGSRLTVL.

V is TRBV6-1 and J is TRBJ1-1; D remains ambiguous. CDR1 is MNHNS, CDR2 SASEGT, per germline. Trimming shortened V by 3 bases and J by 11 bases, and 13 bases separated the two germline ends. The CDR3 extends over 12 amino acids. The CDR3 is CASSETGFAAFF. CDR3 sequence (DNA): TGTGCCAGCAGTGAGACCGGGTTCGCTGCTTTCTTT.

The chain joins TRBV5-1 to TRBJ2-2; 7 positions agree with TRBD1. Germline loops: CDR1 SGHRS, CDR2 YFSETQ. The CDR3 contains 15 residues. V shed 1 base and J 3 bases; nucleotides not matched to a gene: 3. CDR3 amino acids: CASSLSQGDTGELFF. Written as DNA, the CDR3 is TGCGCCAGCAGCTTGTCCCAGGGGGACACCGGGGAGCTGTTTTTT.

Here the CDR3 DNA reads TGTGCCAGCAGTTACGGGAGATTTAGCAATCAGCCCCAGCATTTT. Protein product: CASSYGRFSNQPQHF. The J gene is TRBJ1-5, the V gene TRBV6-5; no reliable D call. This CDR3 is 15 amino acids long. Trimming took off 2 bases at V and 0 bases at J, with 8 bases between the two ends. Germline CDR1 is MNHEY and CDR2 is SVGAGI.

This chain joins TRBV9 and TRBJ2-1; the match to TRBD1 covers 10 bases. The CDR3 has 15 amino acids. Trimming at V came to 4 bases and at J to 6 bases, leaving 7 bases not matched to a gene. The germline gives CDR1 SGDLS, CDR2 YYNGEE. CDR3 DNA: TGTGCCAGCAGCCCCAGACAGGGGGCTGGCAATGAGCAGTTCTTC. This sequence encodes CASSPRQGAGNEQFF.

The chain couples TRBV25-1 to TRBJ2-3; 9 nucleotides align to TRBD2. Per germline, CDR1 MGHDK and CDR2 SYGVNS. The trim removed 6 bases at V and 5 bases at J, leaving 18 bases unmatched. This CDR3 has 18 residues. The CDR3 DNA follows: TGTGCCAGCAGCCCGGGGCTAGCGGGACTTAAAAGTAGAGATACGCAGTATTTT. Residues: CASSPGLAGLKSRDTQYF.